This TCR beta chain came from a study of a mutant IDH1 vaccine in newly diagnosed glioma. Whole-study context: Most patients had radiochemotherapy with temozolomide before enrollment; others had one alone. Study findings and constraints: Across multiple MHC alleles, around 92% of patients had vaccine-induced responses.

Time point meaning: week 5, during vaccination. Alongside topical imiquimod, each dose of vaccine comprised 300 ug of mutant IDH1 20-mer peptide. Donors had new WHO grade 3 or 4 IDH1-mutant, ATRX-lost astrocytomas. The CDR3 totals 15 residues. Looked up from germline, CDR1 is KGHSH and CDR2 is LQKENI. V was cut by 2 bases and J by 4 bases, with 11 bases left in between. As for this clone: Its antigen is currently unknown.

Data came from immunoSEQ multiplex PCR; TCRdb stores just in-frame clones and leaves some out. The table records tens of thousands of clones, approximately 85% of them present only once. The V and J genes are TRBV18 and TRBJ1-4; D remains unclear. The sample in question was PBMCs, obtained from a glioma patient whose treatment included an IDH1 peptide vaccine. This sequence was found in a man in his forties or fifties with glioma. Here the CDR3 reads CASSPGSPGNEKLFF. The CDR3 DNA is TGTGCCAGCTCACCAGGGTCCCCCGGTAATGAAAAACTGTTTTTT. The variable domain in full, with the rest retrieved from reference TRBV18 and TRBJ1-4, is NAGVMQNPRHLVRRRGQEARLRCSPMKGHSHVYWYRQLPEEGLKFMVYLQKENIIDESGMPKERFSAEFPKEGPSILRIQQVVRGDSAAYFCASSPGSPGNEKLFFGSGTQLSVL.